These 6 T cell receptor beta chains share one sample of origin, sequenced in a study of T-cell reconstitution after alpha-beta-depleted transplantation in children. The authors prepared the TCRbeta library with unique molecular identifiers. TCRdb analysed the PCR reads with MiXCR anew, one entry per CDR3 protein. Here the sample spans fewer than 700,000 distinct CDR3 sequences, over 10% being singletons. This material consisted of PBMCs, mostly from graft donor cells, taken 360 days after TCRalphabeta/CD19-depleted stem cell transplant. Receptor source: a male patient aged 10 to 17 who had a stem cell transplant for acute myeloid leukemia, so the T cells may come from the graft donor.

This clonotype was seen only a few times. V is TRBV20-1 and J is TRBJ2-5, with 13 bases identical to TRBD2. In germline, CDR1 is DFQATT, CDR2 SNEGSKA (reference sequence). The CDR3 has 16 amino acids. V gave up 6 bases and J gave up 5 bases; unmatched junction bases: 12. Here the CDR3 reads CSARTPGLAGRETQYF. DNA of the CDR3: TGCAGTGCCCGAACTCCGGGACTAGCGGGAAGGGAGACCCAGTACTTC.

This chain joins TRBV21-1 and TRBJ2-2; TRBD2, the table's D call, was not compared with the DNA. TRBV21-1 represents a pseudogene. This CDR3 contains 17 residues. The CDR3 DNA is TGTGCCAGCAGCAAAGGGTTAACGGCGGGAGGGGTCGGGGAGCTGTTTTTT. Protein product: CASSKGLTAGGVGELFF.

V is TRBV4-2 and J is TRBJ2-1; D is undetermined. Trimming stripped 7 bases from V and 10 bases from J, with 20 bases between. The CDR3 loop spans 14 amino acids. Germline V gene lookup returns CDR1 LGHNA and CDR2 YNFKEQ. The CDR3 sequence: CASMAAMAPNEQFF. The CDR3 DNA reads as TGTGCCAGCATGGCGGCCATGGCTCCTAACGAGCAGTTCTTC.

The chain carries TRBV12-3 or TRBV12-4 and TRBJ2-7; TRBD2 matches at 7 bases. The CDR3 loop spans 15 amino acids. The junction had 5 bases not matched to a gene; V was cut back by 1 base and J by 2 bases. CDR3 region: CASSLVGGGTYEQYF. The CDR3 coding sequence is TGTGCCAGCAGTTTAGTGGGGGGAGGGACCTACGAGCAGTACTTC.

The chain links TRBV7-2 to TRBJ2-1; the match to TRBD2 covers 8 bases. V was clipped by 1 base and J by 1 base; unmatched bases: 6. The CDR3 extends over 17 amino acids. The germline V gene has CDR1 SGHTA and CDR2 FQGNSA. The CDR3 DNA is TGTGCCAGCAGCTTAGGTTCCGCTAGCGGGTCCTACAATGAGCAGTTCTTC. Its translation is CASSLGSASGSYNEQFF.

This clonotype was counted between two and nine times. This chain uses TRBV20-1 with TRBJ2-7, with D tentatively TRBD2 (5 bases). CDR1 is DFQATT and CDR2 is SNEGSKA in the germline V gene (reference sequence). There are 14 residues in the CDR3. V lost 1 base and J lost 0, with 10 bases in between. The CDR3 here is CSARGLAFSYEQYF. In DNA, the CDR3 is TGCAGTGCTAGAGGGCTAGCCTTCTCCTACGAGCAGTACTTC.